The T cell receptor (beta chain) described here comes from a study of cytomegalovirus exposure and HLA in healthy donors (dated by TCRdb to the late 2010s). Turning to the overall study: According to an earlier analysis of a few hundred of the donors, some 170 million T cells yielded 117 million unique TCR beta sequences and 276 Gb of sequence data. Genome-wide SNP genotypes for about 65% of the roughly 670 donors were used in a later genetic analysis, which treated that subset as a discovery cohort. Class I and class II HLA loci were covered by the typing at four-digit resolution. In addition to the first cohort of around 670 subjects, a separate validation cohort of 100 to 150 different subjects was used. An earlier analysis of roughly 580 of the donors used high-throughput TCR beta sequencing to judge whether each TCR beta V gene segment behaved as functional or pseudogenic. Every discovery cohort repertoire had been produced on one sequencing platform. An early release that covered roughly 600 HLA-typed donors contained approximately 300 gigabases of sequencing data and 85 million to 100 million unique TCR sequences. The study combined high-throughput TCR immunosequencing, statistical association of individual TCRs with disease status, and machine learning to predict cytomegalovirus infection status. In a later analysis, previously published TCR beta repertoires from 666 donors were re-analyzed and high-resolution HLA genotyping was added so that TCR occurrence patterns could be studied. Alongside the repertoire data, information on donor age, sex, ethnicity and CMV serostatus was compiled. The number of donors typed differed by locus, with roughly 620-630 for A, B, C, DRB1 and DQB1, more than 500 for DQA1, about 610 for DPA1, and 472 for DPB1. The genetic ancestry cluster associated with self-reported Caucasian donors included over 80% of the roughly 410 genotyped donors. Because of strong linkage in the cohort, five DR-DQ haplotypes were treated as single units for association and clustering. On average, about 240,000 unique TCR beta nucleotide sequences were sequenced per donor among roughly 430 genotyped donors of the cohort, with 15% to 20% of those sequences being non-productive. The study used immunosequencing to profile the T cell repertoires of approximately 690 subjects and linked those repertoires to cytomegalovirus serostatus. In the later analysis, no new phenotypic data were used to find candidate immune exposures; instead, reliance was placed on TCR beta sequences and their occurrence across donors. The aim of the study was to test whether cataloging public T cell receptors could identify signatures of past pathogen exposure. Summary of the overall study and its limitations: In an earlier analysis of 587 of the donors, most TCR beta V segments appeared in productive rearrangements about 90% or about 30% of the time, broadly matching IMGT annotations. In vitro tests confirmed that a few of the cytomegalovirus-associated TCR beta chains recognize cytomegalovirus antigens. The earlier analysis of 587 of the donors excluded seventeen rarely observed V segments, including chromosome 9 orphons, because counts were too low. A later analysis found that most CMV-associated TCR beta chains appeared HLA-restricted, with HLA associations seemingly driven largely by CMV exposure. A further reported finding was that TCR beta sequences accurately predicted the HLA-A and HLA-B alleles for most subjects in the first cohort. When HLA alleles, especially DR and DQ, strongly co-occurred, TCR associations were difficult to assign to individual alleles. In a later genetic analysis, fewer N-insertions in productive TCRs were reported among donors in an Asian-associated ancestry cluster than the roughly 710-donor mean. Correlated functional status among segregating V segments might reflect linkage disequilibrium, but an unknown experimental factor could not be ruled out. The study gave a list of 150 to 200 TCR beta chains associated with cytomegalovirus. Immune exposure information for the cohort was limited to CMV serostatus. A cluster of highly shared sequence variants was judged likely to be a technical artifact of the sequencing pipeline. In a later analysis, several top co-occurrence clusters were reported to appear linked to parvovirus B19, influenza, CMV and Epstein-Barr virus. Cytomegalovirus status was reported to be diagnosed by the classifier with high specificity and sensitivity in both the original and validation cohorts. In this cohort, only TCR beta chains were sequenced, and detectable features were limited by the absence of alpha or paired-chain data. Sequencing depth was assumed to be roughly uniform across donors in the presence/absence analyses, though that assumption may not hold. The authors suggested that the approach could potentially be generalized to other disease states and immunological phenotypes. An association between a missense DCLRE1C variant and V-gene and J-gene trimming of TCR beta chains was found in a later genetic analysis and replicated in an independent cohort. In a later analysis, TCR association rates were found to vary across HLA loci, with the most associated TCRs seen for DRB1 alleles and the fewest for HLA-C alleles. While some public TCRs were present in many individuals, most TCR sequences turned up only very rarely across donors. HLA typing was unavailable for some donors at each locus, so association tests used only the typed subset. At a false discovery rate of 0.05, a later analysis linked 15,000 to 20,000 TCR beta sequences to specific HLA alleles. Compared with equally common non-associated chains, HLA-associated TCR beta chains in a later analysis were more clonally expanded and had lower generation probabilities. Some IMGT-functional V segments, including TRBV6-2 and TRBV6-3, could not be distinguished by the 87-base-pair reads and were therefore excluded.

V gives up 4 bases and J gives up 8 bases, and the segment between their germline ends measures 21 bases. CDR1 is given as MNHNS and CDR2 as SASEGT, both from the germline V gene. The CDR3 has 16 amino acids, counting the end cysteine and phenylalanine. Only the CDR3 region is kept as DNA, spanning 48 bases read in frame from base 1. As regards this clone: It lacks a known antigen. No base qualities exist here, and no much larger clone lies one base off it.

The method behind the library was the immunoSEQ multiplex PCR assay. The multiplex PCR relied on a mix of 60 forward primers for TCR Vbeta segments and 13 reverse primers for TCR Jbeta segments. The CDR3 region of rearranged TCR beta genes was amplified from genomic DNA by a multiplex PCR assay. Amplified TCR beta libraries were sequenced as 87-base-pair reads on the Illumina HiSeq System. For the original study's pipeline: A later analysis counted approximately 84 million unique TCR beta chains across the 550 to 700 repertoires, and some 12 million of these chains were shared by at least two donors. Raw reads were error-corrected and collapsed into unique sequences by a nearest-neighbor algorithm in which closely related sequences were merged to remove PCR and sequencing errors. CDR3 sequences were aligned to IMGT reference sequences to assign V, D and J gene segments. For a sequence to be retained, a match of at least six nucleotides to both a V gene segment and a J gene segment was required. Rearrangements were classified as productive when the CDR3 lacked stop codons and remained in frame with V and J, and all other rearrangements were classified as non-productive. Following IMGT convention, CDR3 was defined as the stretch from the second conserved V-encoded cysteine up to the conserved J-encoded phenylalanine. In an earlier analysis of around 540 of the donors, sequences lacking an unambiguous match to a single V gene segment were excluded. In an earlier analysis of roughly 500 of the donors, V segments were called functional above 56.7% productive rearrangements and were called segregating when the between-donor standard deviation exceeded 5%. A statistical classification framework was developed to diagnose cytomegalovirus status using the catalog of TCR beta chain sequences. In a later analysis, TCR nucleotide sequences were compared against IMGT/GENE-DB human TR gene sequences so that V and J genes could be assigned. The TCRdist pipeline was used in a later analysis to assign CDR3 sequences and most-parsimonious VDJ recombination scenarios. A later analysis defined each TCR beta chain by its CDR3 amino acid sequence plus V-gene family, and excluded reads lacking a unique V-gene family. As a way to deal with suspected cross-contamination and a sequencing artifact, a later analysis dropped more than 500 nucleotide sequences that were highly shared and had low generation probability. In a later analysis, a clonal expansion index for each public chain was calculated from normalized within-repertoire ranks of inferred template counts. In a later analysis, generation probabilities were computed using a VDJ recombination model fitted to out-of-frame rearrangements, and the results were checked against IGoR. In a later analysis, hypergeometric tests were used to score TCR-TCR, TCR-HLA and TCR-CMV co-occurrence, with a repertoire-size bias correction applied to TCR pairs. False discovery rates were estimated in a later analysis by permuting HLA or CMV assignments 20 times. In a later analysis, co-occurring TCRs were grouped with DBSCAN, and TCRdist sequence similarity was added when clustering was performed within HLA-allele-positive subsets. Co-occurrence clustering excluded repertoires with fewer than 30,000 or more than 120,000 public chains, plus five with anomalous nucleotide sharing. The immuneACCESS repertoire file appears here via TCRdb, limited to in-frame rearrangements. These files lack a portion of the clones; in checked studies, under half of the deficit traces to unresolved V genes, and the cause of the others is not known. The V and J calls and clone size come from that table; D and trimming were worked out from the DNA. This sample holds about 110,000 clones; about three quarters were observed only once. 2.5% to 3% of the sample belongs to the ten largest clones.

In total, over 600 healthy bone marrow donors made up the cohort. At the time of sampling, all cohort members were nominally healthy, though unrecorded immune exposures were likely present. The donor tested CMV seropositive and was one of the 289 seropositive cohort members. Each donor provided a peripheral blood sample, and peripheral blood mononuclear cells were used for TCR beta sequencing. Genomic DNA was extracted from the blood cell samples with the Qiagen DNeasy Blood Extraction Kit. The rearranged chain carries TRBV6-1 and TRBJ2-1; a confident D gene designation cannot be given. The receptor was derived from a woman aged 60 to 75 in good health and CMV-seropositive. Sequenced material: PBMCs. The CDR3 in this case is CASSALPHLTDHEQFF. At the DNA level, the sequence is TGTGCCAGCAGTGCTTTGCCACATTTAACAGACCATGAGCAGTTCTTC.